Each of the 12 T cell receptor beta chains below was sequenced from the same sample in a study of blood T cell repertoires in COVID-19. This table comes from immunoSEQ multiplex PCR, and its TCRdb copy is limited to in-frame clones, with some not included. The sample includes approximately 110,000 clones, roughly 71% of them seen just once. Sequencing input: peripheral blood. The receptors derive from an elderly man with acute or convalescent COVID-19.

This clone has only a few counts. Other DNA sequences within the sample encode an identical CDR3. The V and J genes are TRBV27 and TRBJ2-7; TRBD1 agrees at 8 bases. In germline, CDR1 is MNHEY, CDR2 SMNVEV (reference sequence). The CDR3 runs 14 residues. V trimming: 5 bases; J trimming: 4 bases; junction bases outside the gene matches: 7. CDR3 region: CASSLDRGTYEQYF. CDR3 nucleotides: TGTGCCAGCAGTCTAGACAGGGGAACTTACGAGCAGTACTTC.

This chain joins TRBV29-1 and TRBJ2-1; D may be TRBD2 (6 bases). This CDR3 has 14 amino acids. Germline CDR1 reads SQVTM; CDR2 reads ANQGSEA. The V end was cut by 8 bases, the J end by 2 bases, with 16 bases between. CDR3 region: CSSSHGSAYNEQFF. For the CDR3, the DNA is TGCAGCTCGAGTCACGGGAGCGCCTACAATGAGCAGTTCTTC.

The chain couples TRBV5-4 to TRBJ2-5, with 9 bases lining up with TRBD2. Per germline, CDR1 SGHNT and CDR2 YYREEE (reference sequence). The CDR3 is made up of 14 amino acids. Trimming cost V 10 bases and J 5 bases; bases outside gene matches: 12. The DNA of the CDR3 is TGTGCCTACAATCCCGGGACTAGCTATGAGACCCAGTACTTC. Protein product: CAYNPGTSYETQYF.

The chain employs TRBV9 and TRBJ1-2; TRBD1 is a possible D gene (5 bases). This CDR3 region has 15 residues. CDR1 and CDR2 from the germline V gene are SGDLS and YYNGEE. V gave up 0 bases and J gave up 1 base, with 10 bases separating them. The CDR3 bases are TGTGCCAGCAGCGTAGGACAGAGTATTAACTATGGCTACACCTTC. Its translation is CASSVGQSINYGYTF.

V gene TRBV28 combines with J gene TRBJ2-7; TRBD1 agrees at 10 bases. This CDR3 has 15 residues. The trim removed 3 bases at V and 3 bases at J, leaving 5 bases unmatched. CDR1 and CDR2 (germline): MDHEN, SYDVKM. CDR3 sequence: CASSLPGQGIYEQYF. The CDR3 DNA reads as TGTGCCAGCAGTTTGCCGGGACAGGGGATCTACGAGCAGTACTTC.

The V gene is TRBV19, the J gene TRBJ1-2; D remains ambiguous. CDR3 length equals 11 residues. The germline V gene encodes CDR1 LNHDA and CDR2 SQIVND (reference sequence). V shed 8 bases and J shed 8 bases, with 12 bases lying between them. In DNA form, the CDR3 reads TGTGCCAGTGAAACCAGCGGGGGCTACACCTTC. It is translated as CASETSGGYTF.

The chain employs TRBV20-1 and TRBJ2-7, with D possibly TRBD2 on 6 matching bases. Per germline, CDR1 DFQATT and CDR2 SNEGSKA (reference sequence). Trimming removed 3 bases from V and 6 bases from J, with 9 bases in between. CDR3 length: 11 residues. CDR3 DNA: TGCAGTGCTAGCGGGAGTACCGAGCAGTACTTC. It codes for CSASGSTEQYF.

V gene TRBV5-5 combines with J gene TRBJ2-1; D perhaps matches TRBD2 (5 bases). Trimming took off 1 base at V and 6 bases at J, with 8 bases between the two ends. CDR3 length equals 13 residues. CDR1 SGHKS and CDR2 YYEKEE come from the germline V gene (reference sequence). The CDR3 sequence is CASSLSGPNEQFF. The CDR3 DNA reads TGTGCCAGCAGCTTGAGCGGCCCCAATGAGCAGTTCTTC.

Note on this clone: Distinct nucleotide sequences in the sample also encode this CDR3. The chain joins TRBV7-8 to TRBJ2-6, with D perhaps TRBD1 (6 bases). Trimming shortened V by 5 bases and J by 0 bases, and 8 bases separated the two germline ends. This CDR3 is built from 15 residues. Germline CDR1 is SGHVS and CDR2 is FQNEAQ. CDR3 bases: TGTGCCAGCAGCCTCAGGGGCTCTGGGGCCAACGTCCTGACTTTC. It translates to CASSLRGSGANVLTF.

This clone showed up just once. The rearrangement links TRBV2 to TRBJ2-2; D not certain. CDR3 length: 15 amino acids. From germline, CDR1 is SNHLY and CDR2 FYNNEI. The V and J ends lost 2 bases and 1 base respectively, with 8 bases between them. The CDR3 protein is CASSESGQNTGELFF. As DNA, the CDR3 is TGTGCCAGCAGTGAAAGTGGGCAGAACACCGGGGAGCTGTTTTTT.

The rearrangement joins TRBV5-1 to TRBJ2-2; D gene ambiguous. This CDR3 spans 14 amino acids. Trimming stripped 4 bases from V and 0 bases from J, with 7 bases between. The germline V gene encodes CDR1 SGHRS and CDR2 YFSETQ. The CDR3 sequence is CASSIGTNTGELFF. CDR3 nucleotides: TGCGCCAGCAGCATCGGTACGAACACCGGGGAGCTGTTTTTT.

The V call is TRBV11-2, the J call TRBJ1-6, with no clear D. Per germline, CDR1 SGHAT and CDR2 FQNNGV. The length of the CDR3 is 13 residues. Trimming took 5 bases from V and 7 from J, leaving 9 bases between them. The CDR3 loop is CASSMNGNSPLHF. The CDR3 region has the DNA TGTGCCAGCAGCATGAACGGGAATTCACCCCTCCACTTT.